The next 11 T cell receptor beta chains were all read from a single sample in a study of blood T cell repertoires in COVID-19. Sequencing was performed with immunoSEQ multiplex PCR; in TCRdb, only in-frame clones are kept and a portion is missing. The table shows about 180,000 clones, with 85% to 90% occurring only once. Sequencing used peripheral blood. Source of these receptors: a woman in her 70s with COVID-19, enrolled during active disease.

Comments on this clone: One end of the junction fails to match germline, which may point to a read error. This chain connects TRBV19 to TRBJ2-7; perhaps TRBD1 as D (5 bases). CDR3 length: 13 residues. Germline CDR1 and CDR2: LNHDA and SQIVND (reference sequence). The CDR3 DNA follows: TGTGCCAGTAGTGGGCAGGGATTGAGTGAGCAGCACTTC. This sequence encodes CASSGQGLSEQHF. The full variable domain, rest sourced from reference TRBV19 and TRBJ2-7, is DGGITQSPKYLFRKEGQNVTLSCEQNLNHDAMYWYRQDPGQGLRLIYYSQIVNDFQKGDIAEGYSVSREKKESFPLTVTSAQKNPTAFYLCASSGQGLSEQHFGPGTRLTVT.

The V gene is TRBV30, the J gene TRBJ2-1; maybe TRBD2 (5 bases). Trimming stripped 5 bases from V and 2 bases from J, with 10 bases between. Germline CDR1 GTSNPN, CDR2 SVGIG (reference sequence). The CDR3 sequence is 13 residues long. The CDR3 here is CAWAYGAYNEQFF. In nucleotides, the CDR3 is TGTGCCTGGGCTTACGGGGCCTACAATGAGCAGTTCTTC.

J is TRBJ2-5 and V is TRBV5-1; D is possibly TRBD2 (6 bases). The germline V and J ends were trimmed by 0 bases and 5 bases, with 11 bases remaining between them. This CDR3 is built from 14 residues. Per germline, CDR1 SGHRS and CDR2 YFSETQ. Here the CDR3 reads CASSLVLAGETQYF. The CDR3 nucleotides are TGCGCCAGCAGCTTGGTACTAGCCGGGGAGACCCAGTACTTC. Supplemented by reference TRBV5-1 and TRBJ2-5, the full variable domain reads KAGVTQTPRYLIKTRGQQVTLSCSPISGHRSVSWYQQTPGQGLQFLFEYFSETQRNKGNFPGRFSGRQFSNSRSEMNVSTLELGDSALYLCASSLVLAGETQYFGPGTRLLVL.

The chain couples TRBV12-3 or TRBV12-4 to TRBJ1-1; no firm D call. CDR3 length: 11 amino acids. The V end was cut by 5 bases, the J end by 5 bases, with 6 bases between. CDR3 nucleotides: TGTGCCAGCAGTGTTACTACTGAAGCTTTCTTT. This translates into CASSVTTEAFF.

The chain recombines TRBV28 with TRBJ1-5; D remains ambiguous. Germline loops: CDR1 MDHEN, CDR2 SYDVKM. V was shortened by 2 bases and J by 3 bases, with 8 bases between the two germline ends. This CDR3 contains 14 residues. The CDR3 region is CASSLGQNNQPQHF. The CDR3 nucleotides read TGTGCCAGCAGTTTAGGTCAGAACAATCAGCCCCAGCATTTT.

This rearrangement joins TRBV18 to TRBJ2-7, with unresolved D. The CDR3 is 12 amino acids. Germline-derived CDR1 and CDR2 are KGHSH and LQKENI. V lost 6 bases and J lost 2, with 8 bases in between. DNA for the CDR3: TGTGCCAGCTCCCCCACGGCCTACGAGCAGTACTTC. Translating it yields CASSPTAYEQYF.

The chain carries TRBV11-3 and TRBJ1-4; TRBD1 matches at 9 bases. Germline CDR1 reads SGHNT; CDR2 reads YENEEA. CDR3 length: 16 amino acids. V lost 5 bases and J lost 6; bases outside the gene matches: 10. CDR3 sequence: CASSARTGELDEKLFF. CDR3 DNA sequence: TGTGCCAGCAGCGCCCGGACAGGGGAATTAGATGAAAAACTGTTTTTT.

The chain joins TRBV25-1 to TRBJ2-1, with 7 bases aligning to TRBD1. J was trimmed by 11 bases and V by 2 bases; bases with no gene match: 9. The CDR3 loop spans 14 amino acids. Germline assignment: CDR1 MGHDK and CDR2 SYGVNS. CDR3 in amino acids: CASSERGQTGKQFF. DNA for the CDR3: TGTGCCAGCAGTGAAAGGGGACAGACCGGCAAGCAGTTCTTC.

The gene calls are TRBV30 and TRBJ1-5, with D unresolved. Germline V lookup: CDR1 GTSNPN, CDR2 SVGIG (reference sequence). Between the trimmed V and J ends, which lost 1 base and 4 bases, there was a span of 5 bases. The CDR3 is 12 amino acids. This chain's CDR3 is CAWSGGNQPQHF. CDR3 nucleotide sequence: TGTGCCTGGAGTGGAGGGAATCAGCCCCAGCATTTT. The entire variable domain, with the rest obtained from reference TRBV30 and TRBJ1-5, is as follows: SQTIHQWPATLVQPVGSPLSLECTVEGTSNPNLYWYRQAAGRGLQLLFYSVGIGQISSEVPQNLSASRPQDRQFILSSKKLLLSDSGFYLCAWSGGNQPQHFGDGTRLSIL.

The V call is TRBV5-1, the J call TRBJ2-2; D perhaps matches TRBD2 (5 bases). V was trimmed by 0 bases and J by 2 bases, leaving 11 bases between them. The CDR3 contains 16 residues. The germline CDR1 and CDR2 sequences are SGHRS and YFSETQ. The CDR3 loop is CASSLDSSRNTGELFF. The CDR3 region has the DNA TGCGCCAGCAGCTTGGATTCTAGCAGAAACACCGGGGAGCTGTTTTTT.

The chain joins TRBV4-1 to TRBJ2-1, with 12 bases lining up with TRBD2. Per the germline V gene, CDR1 is MGHRA and CDR2 is YSYEKL. V lost 7 bases and J lost 15; bases outside the gene matches: 7. The CDR3 totals 12 residues. For the CDR3, the DNA is TGCGCCAGCAACTCAGGACTAGCGGGACTGTTCTTC. It codes for CASNSGLAGLFF.